This T cell receptor (beta chain) was observed in a study of T-cell memory formation after mild COVID-19. About the study: Clusters of TCRs were largely donor specific.

Looked up from germline, CDR1 is MNHEY and CDR2 is SVGAGI. Trimming stripped 8 bases from V and 0 bases from J, with 14 bases between. This CDR3 comprises 15 residues. Constant-segment primers served in 5'RACE that generated TCR alpha and TCR beta cDNA libraries bearing sample barcodes and UMIs. Each CDR3 protein is one row after TCRdb ran MiXCR on the 5' RACE reads. The sample consists of 550,000 to 650,000 distinct CDR3 sequences, 17% of them appearing once. Study-level points and caveats: CD4+ clones that contracted lay mainly in CM and EM; CD8+ ones lay in EMRA.

This clonotype appeared a few times. What it recognizes is unknown. The chain carries TRBV6-5 and TRBJ1-5; D is unclear. The sample consisted of PBMCs or a T cell subset sorted from them (not recorded which). The TCR comes from an adult woman who had mild COVID-19 (a few samples of this study predate the infection). Cell type and time point are not known. CDR3 residues: CASPAGNDSNQPQHF. DNA for the CDR3: TGTGCCAGCCCCGCGGGTAATGATAGCAATCAGCCCCAGCATTTT.